Shown below are 5 T cell receptor beta chains from a single sample sequenced in a study of T-cell memory formation after mild COVID-19. Via MiXCR, TCRdb re-called the 5' RACE reads, giving one row per CDR3 protein. In the table there are 500,000 to 650,000 distinct CDR3 sequences, roughly 21% of which are singletons. What was sequenced was PBMCs or a T cell subset sorted from them (not recorded which). The receptor set was obtained from an adult woman who had mild COVID-19 (a few samples of this study predate the infection). Cell type and time point are not known.

This clonotype was seen more than once but under ten times. The chain uses TRBV20-1 and TRBJ2-7; 7 bases fit TRBD2. The length of the CDR3 is 13 residues. Trimming cost V 6 bases and J 3 bases; bases outside gene matches: 8. Germline V lookup: CDR1 DFQATT, CDR2 SNEGSKA (reference sequence). The CDR3 region is CSAGTTKNYEQYF. CDR3 sequence (DNA): TGCAGTGCGGGGACTACCAAGAACTACGAGCAGTACTTC.

In nucleotides, the CDR3 is TGTGCCAGCAGTTACTCTGTGGCGGACTACAATGAGCAGTTCTTC. As protein: CASSYSVADYNEQFF. V usage is TRBV6-5 and J usage is TRBJ2-1; unclear D gene. V dropped 0 bases and J dropped 3 bases, with 9 bases sitting between them. Looked up from germline, CDR1 is MNHEY and CDR2 is SVGAGI. There are 15 residues in the CDR3.

This clonotype was seen a few times. This chain's CDR3 is CASSSAPKTYNEQFF. In nucleotides, the CDR3 is TGTGCCAGCAGTTCGGCTCCTAAAACCTACAATGAGCAGTTCTTC. This sequence joins TRBV6-2 or TRBV6-3 and TRBJ2-1; D is unclear. Trimming took 4 bases from V and 2 from J, leaving 12 bases between them. CDR3 length equals 15 residues. Germline-derived CDR1 and CDR2 are MNHEY and SVGEGT.

A few counts support this clonotype. The chain couples TRBV12-3 or TRBV12-4 to TRBJ1-1; no definite D call. The CDR3 is made up of 14 amino acids. The V and J ends lost 6 bases and 5 bases respectively, with 16 bases between them. The CDR3 here is CASRTRWGGTEAFF. Here the CDR3 DNA reads TGTGCCAGCAGGACCCGGTGGGGTGGGACTGAAGCTTTCTTT.

This clonotype was detected only a few times. This chain connects TRBV29-1 to TRBJ2-1, with 7 bases aligning to TRBD2. The germline CDR1 and CDR2 sequences are SQVTM and ANQGSEA. J gave up 6 bases and V 1 base, and 12 bases lay outside the gene matches. The CDR3 length is 16 residues. CDR3 in amino acids: CSVEASGLGGFNEQFF. As DNA, the CDR3 is TGCAGCGTTGAAGCGTCGGGACTGGGGGGGTTCAATGAGCAGTTCTTC.